A selection of T cell receptor beta chains follows, all from one sample in a study of blood T cells in healthy people across ages. TCRdb analysed the 5' RACE reads with MiXCR anew, one entry per CDR3 protein. The profile shows roughly 1,300,000 distinct CDR3 sequences, roughly 64% of them singletons. Sequenced: blood. The receptor source for this set is a man younger than 35 in good health. Both conserved end residues are part of each CDR3. The D gene is left open where the match is weak. Clone size is stated in some rows and not others, as once, few, many or a class when expanded.

cdr3_aa,cdr3_nt,v_call,j_call,clone_size,cdr3_length,d_call
CSAPPVRGDTQYF,TGCAGTGCTCCTCCGGTACGGGGGGATACGCAGTATTTT,TRBV20-1,TRBJ2-3,few,13,NA
CSARPSGGSTDTQYF,TGCAGTGCTAGACCCTCGGGGGGCTCCACAGATACGCAGTATTTT,TRBV20-1,TRBJ2-3,NA,15,NA
CSAATGAMSYTF,TGCAGTGCTGCGACAGGCGCTATGAGCTACACCTTC,TRBV20-1,TRBJ1-2,NA,12,NA
CASSPDVGNEQYF,TGTGCCAGCAGCCCAGATGTCGGGAACGAGCAGTACTTC,TRBV7-9,TRBJ2-7,NA,13,NA
CASSQISSPTDTQYF,TGCGCCAGCAGCCAAATTAGCAGTCCCACAGATACGCAGTATTTT,TRBV4-3,TRBJ2-3,few,15,NA
CASSSTSQFNYGYTF,TGTGCCAGCAGCTCTACTTCTCAATTTAACTATGGCTACACCTTC,TRBV7-9,TRBJ1-2,few,15,NA
CASSRTGGTGELFF,TGTGCCAGCAGTCGGACAGGGGGCACCGGGGAGCTGTTTTTT,TRBV6-2/TRBV6-3,TRBJ2-2,few,14,TRBD1
CASSPGTGGFTEAFF,TGTGCCAGCAGCCCCGGGACAGGGGGCTTTACTGAAGCTTTCTTT,TRBV4-2,TRBJ1-1,few,15,TRBD1
CASTRGQGYEQYF,TGTGCCAGCACCAGGGGACAGGGGTACGAGCAGTACTTC,TRBV28,TRBJ2-7,few,13,TRBD1
CSGGSRSYNEQFF,TGCAGTGGCGGATCTCGCTCCTACAATGAGCAGTTCTTC,TRBV20-1,TRBJ2-1,few,13,NA
CSVDSERTDNEQFF,TGCAGCGTAGACAGTGAAAGGACAGACAATGAGCAGTTCTTC,TRBV29-1,TRBJ2-1,few,14,NA
CASSSYRGSGETQYF,TGTGCCAGCAGCTCTTACAGGGGTAGCGGAGAGACCCAGTACTTC,TRBV7-2,TRBJ2-5,few,15,NA
CASSLQTGDGYGYTF,TGTGCCAGCAGCTTACAGACAGGGGATGGGTATGGCTACACCTTC,TRBV7-6,TRBJ1-2,NA,15,TRBD1
CASSLRQGLDNEQFF,TGTGCCAGCAGTTTACGGCAGGGGTTAGACAATGAGCAGTTCTTC,TRBV12-3/TRBV12-4,TRBJ2-1,NA,15,NA
CASSRPGQKDYGYTF,TGTGCCAGCAGTCGGCCGGGACAGAAAGACTATGGCTACACCTTC,TRBV6-2/TRBV6-3,TRBJ1-2,NA,15,TRBD1
CALGAPTEGTGELFF,TGTGCCCTCGGGGCCCCTACGGAGGGCACCGGGGAGCTGTTTTTT,TRBV2,TRBJ2-2,NA,15,NA
CSASAPSGGSLNEQFF,TGCAGTGCTAGCGCCCCTAGCGGGGGTTCCCTCAATGAGCAGTTCTTC,TRBV20-1,TRBJ2-1,NA,16,TRBD2
CASNPRTATDTQYF,TGTGCCAGCAATCCTAGGACAGCCACAGATACGCAGTATTTT,TRBV2,TRBJ2-3,NA,14,NA
CSVVGTQIDTQYF,TGCAGCGTTGTTGGGACACAGATAGATACGCAGTATTTT,TRBV29-1,TRBJ2-3,NA,13,NA
CAISASGRTEAFF,TGTGCCATCAGTGCCTCAGGGCGAACTGAAGCTTTCTTT,TRBV10-3,TRBJ1-1,NA,13,NA
CASSPTTRQTYEQYF,TGTGCCAGCAGCCCGACCACCCGACAGACCTACGAGCAGTACTTC,TRBV9,TRBJ2-7,NA,15,NA
CASSFHLRTRLFNSPLHF,TGTGCCAGCAGTTTCCACCTCCGGACACGGTTATTTAATTCACCCCTCCACTTT,TRBV12-3/TRBV12-4,TRBJ1-6,few,18,NA
CSAPDSYSNQPQHF,TGCAGTGCGCCCGACAGCTATAGCAATCAGCCCCAGCATTTT,TRBV20-1,TRBJ1-5,NA,14,NA
CASSFRADTQYF,TGTGCCAGCAGTTTTCGGGCAGATACGCAGTATTTT,TRBV12-3/TRBV12-4,TRBJ2-3,many,12,NA
CASRTQGDQPQHF,TGTGCCAGCAGGACTCAGGGGGATCAGCCCCAGCATTTT,TRBV12-3/TRBV12-4,TRBJ1-5,once,13,TRBD1
CASSQEFSSGSSATQYF,TGTGCCAGCAGCCAAGAGTTTTCTAGCGGGAGTTCTGCGACCCAGTACTTC,TRBV4-2,TRBJ2-5,NA,17,TRBD2
CASSPTLQGARIYEQYF,TGTGCCAGCAGTCCAACGCTACAGGGGGCACGTATTTACGAGCAGTACTTC,TRBV28,TRBJ2-7,few,17,TRBD1
CASSLPPVGGIGYGYTF,TGTGCCAGCAGCTTGCCCCCCGTCGGGGGAATAGGCTATGGCTACACCTTC,TRBV5-6,TRBJ1-2,NA,17,NA
CSASRAGLEETQYF,TGCAGTGCTAGTCGGGCGGGATTGGAAGAGACCCAGTACTTC,TRBV20-1,TRBJ2-5,NA,14,NA
CASSEIQGYEAFF,TGCGCCAGCAGTGAGATACAGGGTTATGAAGCTTTCTTT,TRBV10-2,TRBJ1-1,NA,13,NA
CASSYSVAGGNEQFF,TGTGCCAGCAGTTACTCAGTGGCAGGGGGCAATGAGCAGTTCTTC,TRBV6-6,TRBJ2-1,once,15,TRBD1
CAISVSAEANYGYTF,TGTGCCATCAGTGTTTCGGCCGAAGCTAACTATGGCTACACCTTC,TRBV10-3,TRBJ1-2,many,15,NA
CSAAAEETQYF,TGCAGTGCGGCGGCGGAAGAGACCCAGTACTTC,TRBV20-1,TRBJ2-5,NA,11,NA
CSARDDRGFINEQFF,TGCAGTGCTAGAGACGACAGGGGTTTTATAAATGAGCAGTTCTTC,TRBV20-1,TRBJ2-1,NA,15,TRBD1
CASSLDPYSDGYTF,TGTGCCAGCAGCTTAGATCCGTACTCTGATGGCTACACCTTC,TRBV11-2,TRBJ1-2,NA,14,NA
CASSLRAVGEQFF,TGTGCCAGCAGTTTACGGGCGGTGGGTGAGCAGTTCTTC,TRBV28,TRBJ2-1,NA,13,NA
CASTLGRWGTQFF,TGTGCCAGCACCCTGGGACGGTGGGGGACCCAGTTCTTC,TRBV25-1,TRBJ2-1,NA,13,NA
CASSNERVQETQYF,TGTGCCAGCAGCAACGAGCGGGTCCAGGAGACCCAGTACTTC,TRBV21-1,TRBJ2-5,once,14,NA
CASSLYGSGGVSTDTQYF,TGTGCCAGCAGCCTCTACGGGAGTGGCGGGGTGAGCACAGATACGCAGTATTTT,TRBV7-2,TRBJ2-3,NA,18,NA
CSARGNDEQYF,TGCAGTGCCAGAGGGAACGACGAGCAGTACTTC,TRBV20-1,TRBJ2-7,few,11,NA
CASSSTSGEQYF,TGTGCCAGCAGCAGCACTAGCGGGGAGCAGTACTTC,TRBV7-6,TRBJ2-7,NA,12,TRBD2
CAISAGTSGSGTDTQYF,TGTGCCATCAGTGCAGGGACTAGCGGGAGTGGCACAGATACGCAGTATTTT,TRBV10-3,TRBJ2-3,NA,17,TRBD2
CASSRRKKRPVALYGYTF,TGTGCCAGCAGCCGACGAAAAAAAAGACCGGTTGCCCTCTATGGCTACACCTTC,TRBV21-1,TRBJ1-2,NA,18,NA
CASSLAHGARGYTF,TGTGCCAGCAGTTTAGCTCACGGGGCCCGTGGCTACACCTTC,TRBV27,TRBJ1-2,once,14,NA
CSAPHPGQGISSYNSPLHF,TGCAGTGCCCCCCACCCGGGACAGGGGATTAGCTCCTATAATTCACCCCTCCACTTT,TRBV20-1,TRBJ1-6,NA,19,TRBD1
CASSDGTNEKLFF,TGTGCCAGCAGTGATGGGACGAATGAAAAACTGTTTTTT,TRBV2,TRBJ1-4,few,13,NA
CASSLLAGEGNEQYF,TGTGCCAGCAGCTTACTAGCGGGAGAGGGGAATGAGCAGTACTTC,TRBV7-9,TRBJ2-5,NA,15,TRBD2
CASETGLGGYTF,TGTGCCAGCGAGACAGGTTTGGGTGGCTACACCTTC,TRBV6-1,TRBJ1-2,NA,12,NA
CASSSRLGGSNTEAFF,TGTGCCAGCAGTTCCCGTTTGGGGGGGTCGAACACTGAAGCTTTCTTT,TRBV12-3/TRBV12-4,TRBJ1-1,NA,16,NA
CASSFQSGGPNEQFF,TGTGCCAGCAGCTTCCAATCGGGGGGGCCAAATGAGCAGTTCTTC,TRBV11-3,TRBJ2-1,NA,15,TRBD2
CSAAKSGMNTEAFF,TGCAGCGCCGCCAAGTCGGGGATGAACACTGAAGCTTTCTTT,TRBV29-1,TRBJ1-1,NA,14,NA